Presented here are 24 T cell receptor beta chains from one specimen sequenced in a study of tumor T cells in aggressive B-cell lymphoma (dated by TCRdb to the late 2010s). The library was generated by the immunoSEQ multiplex PCR assay. TCRdb holds this immuneACCESS table with in-frame rearrangements only. Some clones are missing; in checked studies, unresolved V genes explain under half, and the rest has no known cause. This sample has over a hundred clones in its table, and roughly nine tenths of those were observed once. Of the sample, roughly 20% falls within the top ten clones. Sequenced input: tumor tissue. These receptors came from an adult with diffuse large B cell lymphoma.

In its sample, this clone was seen once. The chain couples TRBV5-1 to TRBJ2-1; D call uncertain. The germline gives CDR1 SGHRS, CDR2 YFSETQ. CDR3 length: 14 residues. V lost 3 bases to trimming and J lost 2 bases, with 9 bases between them. CDR3 loop: CASSSYSAYNEQFF. The CDR3 nucleotides are TGCGCCAGCAGCTCTTATAGTGCCTACAATGAGCAGTTCTTC.

The V call is TRBV30, the J call TRBJ1-5, with a weak D call TRBD1 (5 bases). V was pared by 3 bases and J by 5 bases, with 11 bases between. The CDR3 is 13 residues long. CDR1 and CDR2 from the germline V gene are GTSNPN and SVGIG (reference sequence). In nucleotides, the CDR3 is TGTGCCTGGAGACAGGACGGTGATCAGCCCCAGCATTTT. Protein: CAWRQDGDQPQHF. Full variable domain (rest looked up from reference TRBV30 and TRBJ1-5): SQTIHQWPATLVQPVGSPLSLECTVEGTSNPNLYWYRQAAGRGLQLLFYSVGIGQISSEVPQNLSASRPQDRQFILSSKKLLLSDSGFYLCAWRQDGDQPQHFGDGTRLSIL.

This chain joins TRBV5-8 and TRBJ2-1, with D possibly TRBD1 on 6 matching bases. Between the trimmed V and J ends, which lost 1 base and 5 bases, there was a span of 10 bases. Germline V CDR1 and CDR2: SGHTS, YDEGEE. CDR3 size: 14 residues. The CDR3 reads CASSLTGLNNEQFF. CDR3 sequence (DNA): TGTGCCAGCAGCTTGACAGGGTTAAACAATGAGCAGTTCTTC.

This clone was counted once. The chain uses TRBV7-2 and TRBJ2-7; 9 positions agree with TRBD2. The CDR3 is 12 residues long. CDR1 is SGHTA, CDR2 FQGNSA, per germline. The CDR3 DNA reads as TGTACTAGCGGGGGACAATCCTACGAGCAGTACTTC. Translation gives CTSGGQSYEQYF.

This chain connects TRBV5-1 to TRBJ2-2; D uncertain. The CDR3 has 15 amino acids. The germline V and J ends were trimmed by 0 bases and 4 bases, with 10 bases remaining between them. Germline assignment: CDR1 SGHRS and CDR2 YFSETQ. This chain's CDR3 is CASSLDTPGTGELFF. CDR3 nucleotides: TGCGCCAGCAGCTTGGATACCCCGGGCACCGGGGAGCTGTTTTTT.

The chain carries TRBV4-3 and TRBJ1-1, with D perhaps matching TRBD1 (6 bases). The CDR3 sequence is 16 residues long. V shed 0 bases and J shed 8 bases, with 19 bases lying between them. Germline V gene lookup returns CDR1 LGHNA and CDR2 YSLEER. CDR3 loop: CASSQEMGAGGLEAFF. The CDR3 DNA is TGCGCCAGCAGCCAAGAGATGGGGGCAGGCGGCTTGGAAGCTTTCTTT.

The rearrangement joins TRBV9 to TRBJ2-3; the D is unclear. Trimming shortened V by 0 bases and J by 2 bases, and 10 bases separated the two germline ends. The CDR3 is 15 amino acids. Germline CDR1 SGDLS, CDR2 YYNGEE. The CDR3 is CASSVGQAHTDTQYF. Here the CDR3 DNA reads TGTGCCAGCAGCGTAGGCCAGGCCCACACAGATACGCAGTATTTT.

The chain has TRBV30 and TRBJ2-7; 7 bases map to TRBD1. V dropped 0 bases and J dropped 4; count of bases not matched to a gene: 6. This CDR3 contains 14 residues. Germline assignment: CDR1 GTSNPN and CDR2 SVGIG (reference sequence). The CDR3 loop is CAWSVGTTGYEQYF. DNA of the CDR3: TGTGCCTGGAGTGTGGGGACGACAGGGTACGAGCAGTACTTC.

This rearrangement joins TRBV4-2 to TRBJ2-1; the match to TRBD2 covers 9 bases. The V gene end was trimmed by 4 bases and the J gene end by 5 bases; junction bases not matched to a gene: 9. Germline loops: CDR1 LGHNA, CDR2 YNFKEQ. The length of the CDR3 is 16 residues. CDR3 residues: CASSPPQAGGNNEQFF. The DNA of the CDR3 is TGTGCCAGCAGCCCCCCCCAGGCGGGGGGGAACAATGAGCAGTTCTTC.

This chain uses TRBV5-4 with TRBJ2-7; 8 bases agree with TRBD1. The CDR3 totals 14 residues. Germline V gene data show CDR1 as SGHNT and CDR2 as YYREEE (reference sequence). The J segment lost 0 bases and the V segment lost 4 bases, leaving 3 bases of the junction unmatched. CDR3 residues: CASSTGQDSYEQYF. CDR3 sequence (DNA): TGTGCCAGCAGCACGGGACAGGACTCCTACGAGCAGTACTTC.

V gene TRBV10-2 combines with J gene TRBJ2-1; no clear D gene. The CDR3 is 13 residues long. Germline loops: CDR1 WSHSY, CDR2 SAAADI. Trimming pared 10 bases from V and 5 bases from J, leaving 15 bases between. The CDR3 DNA follows: TGCGCCACCACCACCGCAGTTCACAATGAGCAGTTCTTC. Residues: CATTTAVHNEQFF.

The rearrangement uses TRBV5-1 and TRBJ2-3, with TRBD2 matching over 11 bases. The CDR3 totals 17 residues. Germline CDR1 reads SGHRS; CDR2 reads YFSETQ. Losses at the gene ends were 0 bases for V and 0 bases for J; bases not matched to a gene: 3. In nucleotides, the CDR3 is TGCGCCAGCAGCTTGGTGCTAGCGGGGGGAAGCACAGATACGCAGTATTTT. It codes for CASSLVLAGGSTDTQYF.

A few counts support this clone. This chain uses TRBV27 with TRBJ1-2; 8 nucleotides align to TRBD1. Germline-derived CDR1 and CDR2 are MNHEY and SMNVEV (reference sequence). V was pared by 7 bases and J by 8 bases, with 9 bases of the junction left unmatched. The CDR3 length is 13 residues. The DNA for the CDR3 is TGTGCCAGCACCGAAGGACAGGGAGGGGGCTACACCTTC. Translation: CASTEGQGGGYTF.

This clone was counted between two and nine times. CDR3 DNA sequence: TGTGCCAGCAGTGCAGGGGCTAACTATGGCTACACCTTC. The encoded protein is CASSAGANYGYTF. J is TRBJ1-2 and V is TRBV6-4; D possibly corresponds to TRBD1 (6 bases). CDR1 MRHNA and CDR2 SNTAGT come from the germline V gene. The CDR3 is 13 residues long. V gave up 4 bases and J gave up 0 bases, with 6 bases separating them.

The chain joins TRBV5-1 to TRBJ2-2; D possibly corresponds to TRBD2 (5 bases). Trimming stripped 0 bases from V and 7 bases from J, with 10 bases between. There are 14 residues in the CDR3. Germline V gene data show CDR1 as SGHRS and CDR2 as YFSETQ. In DNA form, the CDR3 reads TGCGCCAGCAGCTTGGGGCCGGGGTACGGGGAGCTGTTTTTT. It translates to CASSLGPGYGELFF.

This clone came up once. The chain couples TRBV6-1 to TRBJ1-4; 10 bases align to TRBD1. CDR1 and CDR2 (germline): MNHNS, SASEGT. CDR3 length: 16 residues. J gave up 4 bases and V 4 bases, and 6 bases lay outside the gene matches. The CDR3 region has the DNA TGTGCCAGCAGTGGACAGGGGGCAAGAGATAATGAAAAACTGTTTTTT. Translating it yields CASSGQGARDNEKLFF.

The DNA of the CDR3 is TGTGCCAGCCGTGGACAGGGAGGTAATGAAAAACTGTTTTTT. It codes for CASRGQGGNEKLFF. The chain links TRBV25-1 to TRBJ1-4; TRBD1 agrees at 8 bases. Trimming cost V 8 bases and J 4 bases; bases outside gene matches: 6. CDR3 size: 14 residues. Per germline, CDR1 MGHDK and CDR2 SYGVNS.

The sample holds a few counts of this clone. CDR3 sequence (DNA): TGTGCCAGCTCCCTACAGGGGGATAACTATGGCTACACCTTC. This gives the protein CASSLQGDNYGYTF. The chain joins TRBV18 to TRBJ1-2, with TRBD1 identical over 8 bases. The germline V gene has CDR1 KGHSH and CDR2 LQKENI. This CDR3 spans 14 amino acids. Trimming took 6 bases from V and 1 from J; bases not matched to a gene: 4.

This sequence joins TRBV19 and TRBJ2-7, with D unclear. V gave up 6 bases and J gave up 0 bases, with 9 bases separating them. The CDR3 contains 13 residues. Germline CDR1 LNHDA, CDR2 SQIVND (reference sequence). Here the CDR3 reads CASSVGLSYEQYF. The CDR3 DNA reads as TGTGCCAGTAGCGTTGGCCTCTCCTACGAGCAGTACTTC.

The V call is TRBV7-6, the J call TRBJ2-2; TRBD1 agrees at 9 bases. The CDR3 consists of 15 residues. CDR1 is SGHVS and CDR2 is FNYEAQ in the germline V gene. The J segment lost 7 bases and the V segment lost 5 bases, leaving 8 bases of the junction unmatched. This chain's CDR3 is CASSARDRVVGELFF. Here the CDR3 DNA reads TGTGCCAGCAGCGCCCGGGACAGGGTGGTCGGGGAGCTGTTTTTT.

This clone was seen a handful of times. This rearrangement joins TRBV6-5 to TRBJ1-1, with a possible D match to TRBD1 (6 bases). Looked up from germline, CDR1 is MNHEY and CDR2 is SVGAGI. The CDR3 is 16 amino acids. Between the trimmed V and J ends, which lost 2 bases and 0 bases, there was a span of 13 bases. CDR3 sequence reads: CASSYGGGPMNTEAFF. In nucleotides, the CDR3 is TGTGCCAGCAGTTACGGGGGGGGCCCAATGAACACTGAAGCTTTCTTT.

CDR3 sequence reads: CASSQDLGARETQYF. CDR3 nucleotides: TGTGCCAGCAGCCAAGATCTGGGGGCGAGGGAGACCCAGTACTTC. This chain links TRBV4-2 with TRBJ2-5; perhaps TRBD1 as D (6 bases). Between the trimmed V and J ends, which lost 0 bases and 5 bases, there was a span of 13 bases. The germline gives CDR1 LGHNA, CDR2 YNFKEQ. CDR3 length equals 15 residues.

The J gene is TRBJ1-5, the V gene TRBV6-6; tentative D call: TRBD1 (6 bases). The CDR3 covers 14 residues. The germline CDR1 and CDR2 sequences are MNHNY and SVGAGI (reference sequence). Trimming took off 5 bases at V and 5 bases at J, with 13 bases between the two ends. For the CDR3, the DNA is TGTGCCAGCAGTGTTACAGGGATTTATCAGCCCCAGCATTTT. Encoded protein: CASSVTGIYQPQHF.

The chain carries TRBV18 and TRBJ1-6; 7 bases map to TRBD1. Germline CDR1 is KGHSH and CDR2 is LQKENI. The CDR3 has 14 amino acids. V shed 3 bases and J 7 bases; nucleotides not matched to a gene: 3. CDR3 coding DNA: TGTGCCAGCTCACCGACAGGGATCAATTCACCCCTCCACTTT. Its protein product is CASSPTGINSPLHF.